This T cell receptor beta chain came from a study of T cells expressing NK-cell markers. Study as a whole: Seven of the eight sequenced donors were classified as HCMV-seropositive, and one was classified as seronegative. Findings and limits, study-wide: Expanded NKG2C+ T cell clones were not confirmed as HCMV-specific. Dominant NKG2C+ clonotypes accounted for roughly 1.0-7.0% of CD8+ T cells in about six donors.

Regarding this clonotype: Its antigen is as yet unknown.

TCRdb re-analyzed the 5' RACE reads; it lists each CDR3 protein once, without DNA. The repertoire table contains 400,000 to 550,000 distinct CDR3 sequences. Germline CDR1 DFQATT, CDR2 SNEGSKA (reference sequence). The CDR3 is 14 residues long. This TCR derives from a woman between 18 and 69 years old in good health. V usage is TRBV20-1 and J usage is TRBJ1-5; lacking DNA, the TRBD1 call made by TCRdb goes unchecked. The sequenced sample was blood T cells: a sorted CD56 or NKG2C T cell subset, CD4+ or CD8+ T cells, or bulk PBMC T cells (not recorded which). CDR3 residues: CSAQTGERNQPQHF.